This TCR beta chain derives from a study of blood T cell repertoires in COVID-19. Study background: There were acute and convalescent COVID-19 samples, and they came from the United States, Italy and Spain. PBMCs, B-cell-depleted T cells, or T cells provided the cDNA or gDNA that made up the material.

In the original analysis: Reference gene primer amplification yielded estimated nucleated cell counts. Clones were read by immunoSEQ multiplex PCR, and TCRdb kept only the in-frame ones, dropping some. V and J calls and clone size are those listed in that table; D and trimming were worked out from the DNA. The data show roughly 120,000 clones, about 88% seen once. Germline V gives CDR1 KGHSH, CDR2 LQKENI. The CDR3 has 16 residues. V was clipped by 0 bases and J by 3 bases, with 13 bases between them. This clonotype was sampled from a man aged 45-65 years with active COVID-19. J is TRBJ2-3 and V is TRBV18; weak D call: TRBD1 (5 bases). Sample: peripheral blood. This chain's CDR3 is CASSPPGRVGTDTQYF. The CDR3 DNA follows: TGTGCCAGCTCACCACCGGGCAGGGTAGGGACAGATACGCAGTATTTT.